One T cell receptor beta chain is described in this entry. Its target is unknown. TCRdb fed the 5' RACE reads into MiXCR, producing one record per CDR3 protein. The sample lists about 410,000 distinct CDR3 sequences, 20% to 30% occurring once. The record originates from a study of T-cell memory formation after mild COVID-19. Looked up from germline, CDR1 is DFQATT and CDR2 is SNEGSKA (reference sequence). The CDR3 covers 15 residues. Trimming removed 0 bases from V and 2 bases from J; junction bases left unmatched: 5. Study outcomes and limitations: What remained unconfirmed was the SARS-CoV-2 specificity of second-wave clones peaking on day 37. Whereas later expanders leaned CD4+, clones contracting day 15 to 85 showed a balanced CD4/CD8 makeup. CD4+ contracting clones lay mainly in CM and EM, CD8+ ones in EMRA.

The clonotype comes from an adult woman who had mild COVID-19 (a few samples of this study predate the infection). Cell type and time point are not known. The chain couples TRBV20-1 to TRBJ2-3; 7 bases are shared with TRBD1. Sequencing input: PBMCs or a T cell subset sorted from them (not recorded which). The CDR3 spells CSARDDRAYTDTQYF. In DNA, the CDR3 is TGCAGTGCTAGAGATGACAGGGCTTACACAGATACGCAGTATTTT.